This entry describes one T cell receptor (beta chain). The V gene end was trimmed by 3 bases and the J gene end by 2 bases; junction bases not matched to a gene: 4. The germline V gene encodes CDR1 SGHDT and CDR2 YYEEEE. The CDR3 runs to 14 residues. The repertoire was sequenced with immunoSEQ multiplex PCR; TCRdb's copy has only in-frame clones and lacks some. The data contain approximately 81,000 clones, approximately 94% of them singletons. This sample stems from a study of control samples from healthy donors and cancer patients. The sequence derives from a woman aged 18-30 years in good health. The specimen sequenced was blood. The chain employs TRBV5-6 and TRBJ2-5; 7 bases align to TRBD1. For the CDR3, the DNA is TGTGCCAGCAGCTGGGGGACAGATCAAGAGACCCAGTACTTC. This gives the protein CASSWGTDQETQYF.